Presented here are 6 T cell receptor beta chains from one specimen sequenced in a study of blood T cells in healthy people across ages (dated by TCRdb to the mid-2010s). Library preparation employed 5' RACE. Sequencer: Illumina HiSeq 2500. A second PCR of about 6 to 12 cycles was run with a J-beta primer mix and a sample-barcoded 5' primer. TCRdb trimmed public reads at Q25 via fastp, called clones via MiXCR and kept in-frame beta chains. CDR3 protein duplicates are merged, each entry listing the most common genes and DNA. The sample records roughly 800,000 distinct CDR3 sequences, 58% of which are singletons. Of the sample, roughly 20% is held by the ten largest clones. Sequenced sample: blood. These receptors were taken from a man under 40 in good health.

The CDR3 is CASSFGGEYPYEQYF. As DNA, the CDR3 is TGTGCCAGCAGTTTTGGGGGGGAATACCCCTACGAGCAGTACTTC. This chain links TRBV28 with TRBJ2-7; 7 positions agree with TRBD2. The CDR3 contains 15 residues. CDR1 MDHEN and CDR2 SYDVKM come from the germline V gene. The junction had 7 bases not matched to a gene; V was cut back by 3 bases and J by 2 bases. Drawing the rest from reference TRBV28 and TRBJ2-7, the complete variable domain is DVKVTQSSRYLVKRTGEKVFLECVQDMDHENMFWYRQDPGLGLRLIYFSYDVKMKEKGDIPEGYSVSREKKERFSLILESASTNQTSMYLCASSFGGEYPYEQYFGPGTRLTVT.

The chain has TRBV7-9 and TRBJ1-2; no clear D. V lost 8 bases and J lost 8, with 12 bases in between. CDR1 SEHNR and CDR2 FQNEAQ come from the germline V gene (reference sequence). CDR3 length equals 11 residues. CDR3 coding DNA: TGTGCCAGCGGCTCGGTAGGGGGCTACACCTTC. Translation gives CASGSVGGYTF.

At least ten counts were recorded for this clonotype. An end of the junction differs from the germline gene, which may be a read error. This chain links TRBV5-1 with TRBJ1-1; D is ambiguous. The CDR3 has 13 residues. CDR1 SGHRS and CDR2 YFSETQ come from the germline V gene. The CDR3 reads CASSLSANTEAFF. The DNA for the CDR3 is TGTGCCAGCAGCTTAAGCGCGAACACTGAAGCTTTCTTT. Full variable domain (missing parts from reference TRBV5-1 and TRBJ1-1): KAGVTQTPRYLIKTRGQQVTLSCSPISGHRSVSWYQQTPGQGLQFLFEYFSETQRNKGNFPGRFSGRQFSNSRSEMNVSTLELGDSALYLCASSLSANTEAFFGQGTRLTVV.

The rearrangement joins TRBV6-6 to TRBJ2-5; D uncertain. V dropped 6 bases and J dropped 2 bases, with 7 bases sitting between them. The length of the CDR3 is 12 residues. Germline CDR1 is MNHNY and CDR2 is SVGAGI (reference sequence). CDR3 DNA sequence: TGTGCCAGCAGACAGACTCAAGAGACCCAGTACTTC. The encoded protein is CASRQTQETQYF.

The gene calls are TRBV6-5 and TRBJ2-3; 9 positions agree with TRBD2. Losses at the gene ends were 2 bases for V and 5 bases for J; bases not matched to a gene: 8. CDR3 length equals 16 residues. CDR1 is MNHEY and CDR2 is SVGAGI in the germline V gene. CDR3 DNA sequence: TGTGCCAGCAGTTACGAGACTAGCGGCTGGAAAGATACGCAGTATTTT. Residues: CASSYETSGWKDTQYF.

This clonotype has a handful of counts. The rearrangement uses TRBV27 and TRBJ2-5, with D perhaps TRBD1 (5 bases). Per the germline V gene, CDR1 is MNHEY and CDR2 is SMNVEV (reference sequence). With 7 bases removed from V and 5 bases from J, the gap between germline ends came to 14 bases. The CDR3 has 13 amino acids. CDR3 amino acids: CASTGAGCETQYF. The CDR3 coding sequence is TGTGCCAGCACCGGCGCAGGGTGCGAGACCCAGTACTTC.